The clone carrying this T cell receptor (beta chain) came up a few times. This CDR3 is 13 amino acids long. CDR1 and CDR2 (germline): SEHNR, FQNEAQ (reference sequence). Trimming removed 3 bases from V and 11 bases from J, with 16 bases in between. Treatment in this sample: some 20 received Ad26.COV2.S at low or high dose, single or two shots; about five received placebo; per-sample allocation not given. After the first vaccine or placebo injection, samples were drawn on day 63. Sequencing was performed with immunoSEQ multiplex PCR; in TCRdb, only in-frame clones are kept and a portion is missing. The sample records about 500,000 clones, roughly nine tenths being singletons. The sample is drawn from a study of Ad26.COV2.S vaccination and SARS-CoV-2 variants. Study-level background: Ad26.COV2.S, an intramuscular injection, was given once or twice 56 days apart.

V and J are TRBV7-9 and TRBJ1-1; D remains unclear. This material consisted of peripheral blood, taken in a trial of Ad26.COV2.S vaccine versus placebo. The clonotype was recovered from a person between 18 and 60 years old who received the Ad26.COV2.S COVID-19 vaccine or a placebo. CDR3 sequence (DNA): TGTGCCAGCAGCTTTGTGACAACACTTGAGGCTTTCTTT. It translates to CASSFVTTLEAFF.